This section outlines one T cell receptor (beta chain) sequence together with its context. Its antigen is currently not known. No base quality values were provided; no much bigger clone lies one nucleotide off. Library method: the immunoSEQ multiplex PCR assay. TCRdb re-hosts the immuneACCESS table, in-frame sequences only. Its copies lack some clones; in the studies checked, an unresolved V gene accounts for under half of them, and the cause for the rest is not known. The sample table holds some 130,000 clones, of which over 85% were seen once. The biggest ten clones account for about 3.5% of the sample. This record comes from a study of control samples from healthy donors and cancer patients (dated by TCRdb to 2020 to 2022). Sequenced input: blood. This TCR derives from a man younger than 40 in good health.

The bases are TGTGCCAGTAGTATAGTCACGGACAGCTACGAGCAGTACTTC. This sequence encodes CASSIVTDSYEQYF. The chain couples TRBV19 to TRBJ2-7; a tentative D call is TRBD1 (6 bases match). Deletion took 1 base off V and 3 bases off J, with a span of 10 bases between the germline ends. From the cysteine up to the phenylalanine, the CDR3 has a length of 14 residues. Of the read, only the CDR3 DNA is kept; its 42 bases are in frame from base 1. Taken from the germline V gene (reference sequence), the CDR1 and CDR2 loops are LNHDA and SQIVND.